The 24 T cell receptor beta chains listed next were all sequenced from one sample in a study of blood T cell repertoires in COVID-19 (dated by TCRdb to 2019 to 2021). Library generation was performed with the immunoSEQ multiplex PCR assay. The immuneACCESS repertoire file appears here via TCRdb, limited to in-frame rearrangements. These files lack a portion of the clones; in checked studies, under half of the deficit traces to unresolved V genes, and the cause of the others is not known. This sample lists 25,000 to 30,000 clones; more than 85% were detected once. In total, the top ten clones hold 12% of the sample. The specimen was peripheral blood. The receptors here all came from a human donor in a cohort sampled during active COVID-19. The donor label of this sample is uncertain.

The chain couples TRBV2 to TRBJ1-4; tentative D call: TRBD1 (6 bases). Trimming took 6 bases from V and 3 from J, leaving 14 bases between them. Per the germline V gene, CDR1 is SNHLY and CDR2 is FYNNEI. CDR3 size: 15 residues. CDR3 bases: TGTGCCAGCAGGCAGGGGCTGGGTCCTAATGAAAAACTGTTTTTT. It specifies CASRQGLGPNEKLFF.

This chain connects TRBV6-1 to TRBJ2-5; no definite D call. Germline CDR1 MNHNS, CDR2 SASEGT. This CDR3 has 13 residues. V was trimmed by 1 base and J by 1 base, leaving 4 bases between them. The DNA of the CDR3 is TGTGCCAGCAGTGAAGTCTTCCAAGAGACCCAGTACTTC. Translated: CASSEVFQETQYF.

This chain uses TRBV29-1 with TRBJ2-3; TRBD2 agrees at 11 bases. Germline V lookup: CDR1 SQVTM, CDR2 ANQGSEA. This CDR3 is 16 amino acids long. J gave up 0 bases and V 3 bases, and 5 bases lay outside the gene matches. DNA of the CDR3: TGCAGCGTTGACGGGACTAGCGGACGGAGCACAGATACGCAGTATTTT. This encodes CSVDGTSGRSTDTQYF.

The chain recombines TRBV14 with TRBJ2-7; the match to TRBD1 covers 8 bases. The germline V gene has CDR1 SGHDN and CDR2 FVKESK. The length of the CDR3 is 17 residues. After removal of 1 base from V and 4 bases from J, the junction contained 12 bases not matched to a gene. DNA of the CDR3: TGTGCCAGCAGCCAAGGAGAAAGTACAGGGGGTTGGTACGAGCAGTACTTC. Protein: CASSQGESTGGWYEQYF.

This clone showed up just a few times. The chain combines TRBV3-1 (or the pseudogene TRBV3-2) with TRBJ1-6; D uncertain. V lost 1 base to trimming and J lost 4 bases, with 5 bases between them. The CDR3 spans 14 residues. Germline V gives CDR1 LGHDT, CDR2 YNNKEL (reference sequence). The CDR3 loop is CASSQGGYNSPLHF. In DNA, the CDR3 is TGTGCCAGCAGCCAAGGCGGGTATAATTCACCCCTCCACTTT.

The chain employs TRBV19 and TRBJ1-3; D is unclear. V gave up 6 bases and J gave up 0 bases, with 12 bases separating them. This CDR3 has 15 amino acids. Germline CDR1 LNHDA, CDR2 SQIVND (reference sequence). CDR3 in amino acids: CASRNGGFSGNTIYF. In nucleotides, the CDR3 is TGTGCCAGTAGGAACGGAGGATTCTCTGGAAACACCATATATTTT.

V is TRBV5-1 and J is TRBJ1-1; tentative D call: TRBD1 (5 bases). V dropped 5 bases and J dropped 4 bases, with 15 bases sitting between them. Germline V gene lookup returns CDR1 SGHRS and CDR2 YFSETQ. The CDR3 is made up of 14 amino acids. CDR3 sequence: CASSVYSGGTEAFF. CDR3 DNA sequence: TGCGCCAGCAGTGTCTATTCGGGGGGCACTGAAGCTTTCTTT.

The chain uses TRBV10-1 and TRBJ2-1, with TRBD2 identical over 9 bases. Germline CDR1 is WNHNN and CDR2 is SYGVQD (reference sequence). Germline trimming cut 3 bases from V and 3 bases from J; bases unmatched to any gene: 0. The CDR3 covers 14 residues. The CDR3 here is CASSDSGSYNEQFF. The CDR3, as DNA: TGCGCCAGCAGTGATAGCGGGAGCTACAATGAGCAGTTCTTC.

The J gene is TRBJ1-1, the V gene TRBV7-8; TRBD1 is a possible D gene (5 bases). Trimming took off 2 bases at V and 2 bases at J, with 15 bases between the two ends. The germline V gene encodes CDR1 SGHVS and CDR2 FQNEAQ. CDR3 length: 16 residues. This CDR3 is CASSLFEGLTNTEAFF. The CDR3 DNA follows: TGTGCCAGCAGCTTATTCGAGGGACTTACCAACACTGAAGCTTTCTTT.

This clone was observed a handful of times. The chain links TRBV7-9 to TRBJ1-3, with D possibly being TRBD1 (5 bases). The CDR3 loop spans 15 amino acids. Germline V gene lookup returns CDR1 SEHNR and CDR2 FQNEAQ (reference sequence). The germline V and J ends were trimmed by 1 base and 2 bases, with 9 bases remaining between them. The CDR3 region is CASSLEGMAGNTIYF. The CDR3 nucleotides are TGTGCCAGCAGCTTAGAGGGGATGGCTGGAAACACCATATATTTT.

The gene calls are TRBV5-1 and TRBJ1-1; tentative D call: TRBD1 (5 bases). The germline V and J ends were trimmed by 4 bases and 0 bases, with 16 bases remaining between them. Per the germline V gene, CDR1 is SGHRS and CDR2 is YFSETQ. This CDR3 region has 16 residues. CDR3 residues: CASSIDRSHMNTEAFF. In DNA, the CDR3 is TGCGCCAGCAGCATAGACAGAAGCCACATGAACACTGAAGCTTTCTTT. Full variable domain (remainder filled in from reference TRBV5-1 and TRBJ1-1): KAGVTQTPRYLIKTRGQQVTLSCSPISGHRSVSWYQQTPGQGLQFLFEYFSETQRNKGNFPGRFSGRQFSNSRSEMNVSTLELGDSALYLCASSIDRSHMNTEAFFGQGTRLTVV.

This sequence joins TRBV7-3 and TRBJ2-3; D is uncertain. Per the germline V gene, CDR1 is SGHTA and CDR2 is FQGTGA. The CDR3 spans 13 residues. V lost 2 bases, J lost 4 bases, and 7 bases lay in between. CDR3: CASSLGAADTQYF. CDR3 in DNA: TGTGCCAGCAGCTTAGGAGCCGCAGATACGCAGTATTTT.

The chain has TRBV11-2 and TRBJ1-2; D unresolved. Germline V gives CDR1 SGHAT, CDR2 FQNNGV. V lost 5 bases, J lost 7 bases, and 11 bases lay in between. The CDR3 is 12 amino acids. CDR3 nucleotide sequence: TGTGCCAGCAGCGCTTCGCGGAGTGGCTACACCTTC. This sequence encodes CASSASRSGYTF.

V and J are TRBV11-3 and TRBJ2-1; 9 bases line up with TRBD1. CDR3 size: 16 residues. With 5 bases clipped from V and 9 bases from J, the junction kept 14 bases outside the gene matches. Germline lookup yields CDR1 SGHNT and CDR2 YENEEA. Here the CDR3 DNA reads TGTGCCAGCAGCACTGGGACAGGGTTCCCTACAAGTGAGCAGTTCTTC. This codes for CASSTGTGFPTSEQFF.

The chain couples TRBV27 to TRBJ1-4; D is possibly TRBD1 (6 bases). Germline CDR1 reads MNHEY; CDR2 reads SMNVEV (reference sequence). The V and J ends lost 7 bases and 4 bases respectively, with 13 bases between them. The CDR3 contains 14 residues. CDR3 nucleotide sequence: TGTGCCAGCAAGGGGGATTCGAGTAATGAAAAACTGTTTTTT. Translating it yields CASKGDSSNEKLFF. Full variable domain (rest looked up from reference TRBV27 and TRBJ1-4): EAQVTQNPRYLITVTGKKLTVTCSQNMNHEYMSWYRQDPGLGLRQIYYSMNVEVTDKGDVPEGYKVSRKEKRNFPLILESPSPNQTSLYFCASKGDSSNEKLFFGSGTQLSVL.

The V and J genes are TRBV4-1 and TRBJ2-2; the D gene is possibly TRBD2 (5 bases). From germline, CDR1 is MGHRA and CDR2 YSYEKL. V was trimmed by 3 bases and J by 6 bases, leaving 20 bases between them. This CDR3 region has 17 residues. DNA for the CDR3: TGCGCCAGCAGCCACTCCGAGGTTCGGGATATGTCCGGGGAGCTGTTTTTT. This gives the protein CASSHSEVRDMSGELFF.

The chain carries TRBV30 and TRBJ2-7, with 13 nucleotides matching TRBD2. V lost 1 base to trimming and J lost 5 bases; unmatched junction nucleotides: 8. Germline CDR1 and CDR2: GTSNPN and SVGIG (reference sequence). The CDR3 extends over 16 amino acids. The CDR3 DNA follows: TGTGCCTGGAGTGCCCCTTGGACTAGCGGGAGTCACGAGCAGTACTTC. Protein sequence: CAWSAPWTSGSHEQYF. Combining the CDR3 with reference TRBV30 and TRBJ2-7 gives the whole variable domain SQTIHQWPATLVQPVGSPLSLECTVEGTSNPNLYWYRQAAGRGLQLLFYSVGIGQISSEVPQNLSASRPQDRQFILSSKKLLLSDSGFYLCAWSAPWTSGSHEQYFGPGTRLTVT.

V and J are TRBV7-9 and TRBJ2-1, with 9 bases matching TRBD2. Trimming took 4 bases from V and 4 from J; bases not matched to a gene: 8. Germline lookup yields CDR1 SEHNR and CDR2 FQNEAQ (reference sequence). The CDR3 contains 16 residues. CDR3 DNA: TGTGCCAGCAGCTCCTTGACTAGCGGCACATACAATGAGCAGTTCTTC. Translation gives CASSSLTSGTYNEQFF.

This clone has only one observation. The J gene is TRBJ2-5, the V gene TRBV5-1; TRBD1 matches at 7 bases. From germline, CDR1 is SGHRS and CDR2 YFSETQ. The V gene end was trimmed by 4 bases and the J gene end by 2 bases; junction bases not matched to a gene: 5. The CDR3 length is 14 residues. For the CDR3, the DNA is TGCGCCAGCAGCAGTACAGGGGCTCAAGAGACCCAGTACTTC. Protein sequence: CASSSTGAQETQYF. Filled out from reference TRBV5-1 and TRBJ2-5, the complete variable domain reads KAGVTQTPRYLIKTRGQQVTLSCSPISGHRSVSWYQQTPGQGLQFLFEYFSETQRNKGNFPGRFSGRQFSNSRSEMNVSTLELGDSALYLCASSSTGAQETQYFGPGTRLLVL.

V gene TRBV13 combines with J gene TRBJ2-2, with 9 bases that match TRBD2. The trim removed 5 bases at V and 3 bases at J, leaving 7 bases unmatched. Germline V gene sequence: CDR1 PRHDT, CDR2 FYEKMQ (reference sequence). The CDR3 is made up of 16 amino acids. The CDR3 reads CASSIHSGSDTGELFF. CDR3 in DNA: TGTGCCAGCAGCATTCATAGCGGGAGCGACACCGGGGAGCTGTTTTTT.

This chain links TRBV24-1 with TRBJ2-7; D is perhaps TRBD1 (7 bases). Germline CDR1 and CDR2: KGHDR and SFDVKD. The CDR3 has 15 residues. Trimming pared 3 bases from V and 1 base from J, leaving 12 bases between. CDR3 loop: CATSDEGAGSYEQYF. CDR3 nucleotides: TGTGCCACCAGTGATGAGGGGGCGGGGTCCTACGAGCAGTACTTC.

The chain combines TRBV6-5 with TRBJ1-2; D may be TRBD1 (6 bases). Germline CDR1 and CDR2: MNHEY and SVGAGI. The CDR3 has 13 amino acids. Trimming left V 6 bases short and J 3 bases short, with 11 bases between. The CDR3: CASSKDSYYGYTF. In DNA, the CDR3 is TGTGCCAGCAGCAAGGACAGTTACTATGGCTACACCTTC.

This chain connects TRBV12-3 or TRBV12-4 to TRBJ2-7, with D possibly being TRBD1 (6 bases). This CDR3 contains 13 residues. The germline V and J ends were trimmed by 5 bases and 3 bases, with 11 bases remaining between them. CDR3 sequence reads: CASSRDRYYEQYF. The DNA of the CDR3 is TGTGCCAGCAGTCGAGACAGGTACTACGAGCAGTACTTC.

V usage is TRBV14 and J usage is TRBJ2-1, with 9 bases matching TRBD2. CDR3 length: 16 residues. Trimming cost V 0 bases and J 4 bases; bases outside gene matches: 4. CDR1 and CDR2 (germline): SGHDN, FVKESK. CDR3 sequence: CASSQERLAGYNEQFF. The DNA for the CDR3 is TGTGCCAGCAGCCAAGAGCGGCTAGCGGGGTACAATGAGCAGTTCTTC.